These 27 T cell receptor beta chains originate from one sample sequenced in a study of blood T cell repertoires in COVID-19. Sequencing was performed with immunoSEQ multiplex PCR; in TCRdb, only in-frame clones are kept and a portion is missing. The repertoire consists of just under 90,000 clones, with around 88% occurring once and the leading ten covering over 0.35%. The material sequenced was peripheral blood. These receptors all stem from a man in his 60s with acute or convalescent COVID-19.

CDR3: CASRGGSYGYTF. The CDR3 DNA reads as TGTGCCAGCAGAGGGGGCAGTTATGGCTACACCTTC. The J gene is TRBJ1-2, the V gene TRBV6-5; 7 positions agree with TRBD1. Trimming cost V 6 bases and J 5 bases; bases outside gene matches: 3. The germline CDR1 and CDR2 sequences are MNHEY and SVGAGI. This CDR3 has 12 amino acids.

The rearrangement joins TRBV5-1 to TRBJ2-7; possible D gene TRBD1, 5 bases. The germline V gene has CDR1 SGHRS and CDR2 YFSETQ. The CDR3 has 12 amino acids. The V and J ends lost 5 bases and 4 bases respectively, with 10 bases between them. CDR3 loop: CASRETAYEQYF. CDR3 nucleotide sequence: TGCGCCAGCAGGGAGACAGCTTACGAGCAGTACTTC.

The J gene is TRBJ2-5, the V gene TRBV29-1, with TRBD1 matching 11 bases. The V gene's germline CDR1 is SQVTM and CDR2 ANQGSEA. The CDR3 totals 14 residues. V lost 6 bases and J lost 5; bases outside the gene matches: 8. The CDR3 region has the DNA TGCAGCGTCTCCGGGACAGGGGGGAGGGAGACCCAGTACTTC. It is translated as CSVSGTGGRETQYF. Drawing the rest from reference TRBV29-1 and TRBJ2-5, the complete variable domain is SAVISQKPSRDICQRGTSLTIQCQVDSQVTMMFWYRQQPGQSLTLIATANQGSEATYESGFVIDKFPISRPNLTFSTLTVSNMSPEDSSIYLCSVSGTGGRETQYFGPGTRLLVL.

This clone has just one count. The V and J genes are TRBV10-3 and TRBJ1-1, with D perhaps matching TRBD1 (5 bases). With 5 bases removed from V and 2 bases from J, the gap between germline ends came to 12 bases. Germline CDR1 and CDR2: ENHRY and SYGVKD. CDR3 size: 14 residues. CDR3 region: CAISLTGLNTEAFF. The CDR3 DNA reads TGTGCCATCAGTCTTACAGGCTTAAACACTGAAGCTTTCTTT.

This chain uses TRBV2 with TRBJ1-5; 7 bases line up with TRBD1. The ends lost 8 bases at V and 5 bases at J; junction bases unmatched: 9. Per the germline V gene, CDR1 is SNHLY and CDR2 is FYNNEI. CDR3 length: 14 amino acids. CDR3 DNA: TGTGCCAGCCTTCGGGACAGAGATGATCAGCCCCAGCATTTT. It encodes CASLRDRDDQPQHF.

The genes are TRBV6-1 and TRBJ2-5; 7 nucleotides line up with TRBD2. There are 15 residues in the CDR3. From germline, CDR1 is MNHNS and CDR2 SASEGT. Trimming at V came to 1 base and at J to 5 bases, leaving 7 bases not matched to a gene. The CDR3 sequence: CASSEGGGVGETQYF. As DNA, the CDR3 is TGTGCCAGCAGTGAAGGGGGAGGGGTTGGGGAGACCCAGTACTTC.

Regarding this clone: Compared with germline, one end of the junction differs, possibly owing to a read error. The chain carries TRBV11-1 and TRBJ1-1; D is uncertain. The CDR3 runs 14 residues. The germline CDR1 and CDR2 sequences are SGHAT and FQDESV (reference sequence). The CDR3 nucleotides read TGTGCCAGCGGCTTGTCAGACAAGAACACTGAAGCTTTCTTT. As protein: CASGLSDKNTEAFF.

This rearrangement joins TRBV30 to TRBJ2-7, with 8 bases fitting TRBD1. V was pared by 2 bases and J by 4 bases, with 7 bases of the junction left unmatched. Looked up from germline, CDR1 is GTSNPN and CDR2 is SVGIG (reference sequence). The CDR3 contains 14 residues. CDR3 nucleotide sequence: TGTGCCTGGAGTTTTGGGCAGGGGGCTTACGAGCAGTACTTC. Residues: CAWSFGQGAYEQYF.

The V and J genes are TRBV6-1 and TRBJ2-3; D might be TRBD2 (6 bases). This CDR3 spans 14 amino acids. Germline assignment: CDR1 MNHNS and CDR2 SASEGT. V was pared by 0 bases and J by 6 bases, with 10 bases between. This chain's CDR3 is CASSEAAGLDTQYF. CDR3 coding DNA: TGTGCCAGCAGTGAAGCGGCGGGGCTCGATACGCAGTATTTT.

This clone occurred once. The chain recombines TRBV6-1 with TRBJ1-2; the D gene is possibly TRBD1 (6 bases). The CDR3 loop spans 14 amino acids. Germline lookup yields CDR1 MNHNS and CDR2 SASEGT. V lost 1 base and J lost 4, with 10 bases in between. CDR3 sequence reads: CASSEVGGLYGYTF. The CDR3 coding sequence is TGTGCCAGCAGTGAAGTTGGGGGCCTCTATGGCTACACCTTC.

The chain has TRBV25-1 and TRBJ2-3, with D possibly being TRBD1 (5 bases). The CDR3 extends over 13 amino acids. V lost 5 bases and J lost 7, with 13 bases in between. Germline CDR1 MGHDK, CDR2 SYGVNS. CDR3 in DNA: TGTGCCAGCAGTCCCCCAGGGCTCAATACGCAGTATTTT. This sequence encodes CASSPPGLNTQYF.

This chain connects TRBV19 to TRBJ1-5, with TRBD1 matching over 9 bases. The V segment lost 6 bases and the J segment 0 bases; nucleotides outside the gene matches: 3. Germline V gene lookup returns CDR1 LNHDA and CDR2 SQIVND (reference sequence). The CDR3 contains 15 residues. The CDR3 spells CASRTGGISNQPQHF. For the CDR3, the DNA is TGTGCCAGTAGAACAGGGGGCATTAGCAATCAGCCCCAGCATTTT.

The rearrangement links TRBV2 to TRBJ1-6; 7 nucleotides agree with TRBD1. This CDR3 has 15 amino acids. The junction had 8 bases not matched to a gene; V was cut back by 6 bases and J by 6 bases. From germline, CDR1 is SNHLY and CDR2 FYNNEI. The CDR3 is CASRIRGQLNSPLHF. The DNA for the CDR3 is TGTGCCAGCAGGATACGGGGACAGCTTAATTCACCCCTCCACTTT.

The CDR3 DNA reads as TGTGCCAGTAGACAGGGAAAAGAGACCCAGTACTTC. This translates into CASRQGKETQYF. The V and J genes are TRBV19 and TRBJ2-5, with a possible D match to TRBD1 (6 bases). Trimming cost V 6 bases and J 3 bases, with 8 bases left between them. Germline CDR1 is LNHDA and CDR2 is SQIVND (reference sequence). The CDR3 length is 12 residues.

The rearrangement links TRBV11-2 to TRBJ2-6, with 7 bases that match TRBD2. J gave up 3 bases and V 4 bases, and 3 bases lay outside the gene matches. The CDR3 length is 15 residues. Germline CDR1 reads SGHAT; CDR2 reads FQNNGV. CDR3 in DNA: TGTGCCAGCAGCTGGGGGGGGAGTGGGGCCAACGTCCTGACTTTC. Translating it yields CASSWGGSGANVLTF.

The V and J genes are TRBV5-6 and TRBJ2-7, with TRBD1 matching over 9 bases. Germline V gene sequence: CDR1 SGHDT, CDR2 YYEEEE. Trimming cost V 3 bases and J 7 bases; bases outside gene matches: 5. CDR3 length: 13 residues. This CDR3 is CASSSGTGLEQYF. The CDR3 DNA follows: TGTGCCAGCAGCTCCGGGACAGGGCTTGAGCAGTACTTC.

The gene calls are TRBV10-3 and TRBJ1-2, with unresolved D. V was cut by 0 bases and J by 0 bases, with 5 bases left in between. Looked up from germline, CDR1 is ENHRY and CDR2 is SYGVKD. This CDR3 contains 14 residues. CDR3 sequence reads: CAISESVANYGYTF. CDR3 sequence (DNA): TGTGCCATCAGTGAGTCGGTAGCTAACTATGGCTACACCTTC.

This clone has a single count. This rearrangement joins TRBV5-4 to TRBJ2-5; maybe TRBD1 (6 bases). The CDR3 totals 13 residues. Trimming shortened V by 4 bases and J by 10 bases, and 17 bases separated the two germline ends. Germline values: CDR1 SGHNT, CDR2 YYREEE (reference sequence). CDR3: CASSMLQGGNQYF. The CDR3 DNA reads TGTGCCAGCAGCATGTTACAGGGTGGGAACCAGTACTTC.

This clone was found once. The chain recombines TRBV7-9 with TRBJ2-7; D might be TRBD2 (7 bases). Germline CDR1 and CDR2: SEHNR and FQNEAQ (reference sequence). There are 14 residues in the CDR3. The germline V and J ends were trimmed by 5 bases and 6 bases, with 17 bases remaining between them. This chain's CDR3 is CASSRGGGNLEQYF. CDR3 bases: TGTGCCAGCAGCCGGGGCGGGGGCAACCTCGAGCAGTACTTC. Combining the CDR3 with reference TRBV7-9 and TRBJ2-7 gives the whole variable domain DTGVSQNPRHKITKRGQNVTFRCDPISEHNRLYWYRQTLGQGPEFLTYFQNEAQLEKSRLLSDRFSAERPKGSFSTLEIQRTEQGDSAMYLCASSRGGGNLEQYFGPGTRLTVT.

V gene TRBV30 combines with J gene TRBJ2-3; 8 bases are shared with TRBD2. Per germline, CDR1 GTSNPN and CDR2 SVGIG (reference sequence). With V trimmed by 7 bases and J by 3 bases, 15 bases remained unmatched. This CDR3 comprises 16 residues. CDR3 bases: TGTGCCTCCCGTAATTTGGGCGGGGGGCAAACAGATACGCAGTATTTT. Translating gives CASRNLGGGQTDTQYF.

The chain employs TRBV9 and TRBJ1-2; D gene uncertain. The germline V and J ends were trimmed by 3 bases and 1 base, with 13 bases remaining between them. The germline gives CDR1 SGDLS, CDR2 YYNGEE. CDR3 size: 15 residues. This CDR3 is CASSALGLHNYGYTF. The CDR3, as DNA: TGTGCCAGCAGCGCACTAGGGCTCCATAACTATGGCTACACCTTC. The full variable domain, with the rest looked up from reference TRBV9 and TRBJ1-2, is DSGVTQTPKHLITATGQRVTLRCSPRSGDLSVYWYQQSLDQGLQFLIQYYNGEERAKGNILERFSAQQFPDLHSELNLSSLELGDSALYFCASSALGLHNYGYTFGSGTRLTVV.

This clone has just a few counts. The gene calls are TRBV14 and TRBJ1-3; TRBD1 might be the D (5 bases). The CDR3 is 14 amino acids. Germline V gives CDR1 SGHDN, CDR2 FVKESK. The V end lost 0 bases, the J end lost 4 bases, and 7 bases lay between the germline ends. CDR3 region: CASSQDRAGNTIYF. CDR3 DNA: TGTGCCAGCAGCCAAGACAGGGCCGGAAACACCATATATTTT.

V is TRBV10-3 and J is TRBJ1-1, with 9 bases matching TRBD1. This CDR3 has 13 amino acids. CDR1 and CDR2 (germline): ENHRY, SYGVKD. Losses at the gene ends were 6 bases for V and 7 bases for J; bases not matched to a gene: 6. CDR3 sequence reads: CAISTGGKGEAFF. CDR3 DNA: TGTGCCATCAGCACAGGGGGCAAGGGTGAAGCTTTCTTT.

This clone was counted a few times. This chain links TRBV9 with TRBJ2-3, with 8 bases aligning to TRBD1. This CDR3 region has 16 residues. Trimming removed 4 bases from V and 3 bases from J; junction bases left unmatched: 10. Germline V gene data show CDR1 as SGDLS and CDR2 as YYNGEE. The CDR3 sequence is CASSTGWDRLTDTQYF. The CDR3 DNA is TGTGCCAGCAGCACAGGTTGGGACAGGCTGACAGATACGCAGTATTTT.

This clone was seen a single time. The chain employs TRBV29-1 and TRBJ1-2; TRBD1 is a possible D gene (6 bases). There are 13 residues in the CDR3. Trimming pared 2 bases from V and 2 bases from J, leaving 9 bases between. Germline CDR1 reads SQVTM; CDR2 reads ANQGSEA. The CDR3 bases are TGCAGCGTTGAATTCGGACAGAACTATGGCTACACCTTC. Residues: CSVEFGQNYGYTF.

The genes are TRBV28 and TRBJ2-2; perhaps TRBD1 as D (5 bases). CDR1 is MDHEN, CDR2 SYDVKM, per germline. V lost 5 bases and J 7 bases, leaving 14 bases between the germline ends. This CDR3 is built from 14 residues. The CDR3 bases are TGTGCCAGCAGTGAGGCCAGGGCTAACGGGGAGCTGTTTTTT. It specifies CASSEARANGELFF. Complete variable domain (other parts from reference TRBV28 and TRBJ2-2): DVKVTQSSRYLVKRTGEKVFLECVQDMDHENMFWYRQDPGLGLRLIYFSYDVKMKEKGDIPEGYSVSREKKERFSLILESASTNQTSMYLCASSEARANGELFFGEGSRLTVL.

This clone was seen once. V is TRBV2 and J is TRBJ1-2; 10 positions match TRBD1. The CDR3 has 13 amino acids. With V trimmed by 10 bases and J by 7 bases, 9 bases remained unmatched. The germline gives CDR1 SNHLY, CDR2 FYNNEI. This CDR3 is CAIPGQGMFGYTF. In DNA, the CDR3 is TGTGCCATCCCGGGACAGGGGATGTTTGGCTACACCTTC.